This TCR beta chain was identified during a study of blood T cell repertoires in COVID-19. Whole-study context: Acute and convalescent COVID-19 specimens originated in the United States, Italy and Spain. Nucleic acid was either cDNA or gDNA, and it came from T cells, B-cell-depleted T cells, or PBMCs.

Original processing notes: Cell counts per sample came from amplifying reference gene primers. Here immunoSEQ multiplex PCR was the method, and the copy in TCRdb shows in-frame clones only, minus some. That table is the source of V, J and clone size, and D and trimming were worked out from the DNA. The repertoire includes more than 150,000 clones, around 84% of them detected once, and about 2.5% sits in the top ten. J was trimmed by 9 bases and V by 3 bases; bases with no gene match: 8. Looked up from germline, CDR1 is LGHDT and CDR2 is YNNKEL (reference sequence). The CDR3 is 14 amino acids. V and J are TRBV3-1 (or the pseudogene TRBV3-2) and TRBJ2-1, with 7 bases that match TRBD1. The sample consisted of peripheral blood. The TCR comes from a man aged 35 to 55 with active or convalescent COVID-19. The CDR3: CASSHGQDSSEQFF. The CDR3 DNA is TGTGCCAGCAGCCATGGACAGGATTCTAGTGAGCAGTTCTTC.